The clone carrying this TCR beta chain was observed at least ten times. Time point defined: sample taken at primary tumor resection. Sequencing was performed on whole RNA extracted from tumor and nontumor lung tissue, or from frozen PBMC, and the material was left unsorted. Each TCR cDNA molecule carried a unique molecular identifier. One entry per CDR3 protein results from TCRdb running MiXCR on the 5' RACE reads. Of about 95,000 distinct CDR3 sequences listed, around 8.6% are singletons. The entry originates in a study of spatial heterogeneity in lung cancer. Overall study context: Detected beta-chain sequences consistently exceeded alpha-chain sequences.

This TCR came from a male donor with early-stage non-small cell lung cancer. Sequencing used PBMCs, obtained at surgery.

The CDR3 DNA reads TGTGCCAGCAGCACTAGCGGGAGAAGCTACGAGCAGTACTTC. It codes for CASSTSGRSYEQYF. The rearrangement joins TRBV6-6 to TRBJ2-7, with 11 bases matching TRBD2. CDR1 MNHNY and CDR2 SVGAGI come from the germline V gene (reference sequence). V gave up 6 bases and J gave up 3 bases; unmatched junction bases: 4. This CDR3 has 14 amino acids.